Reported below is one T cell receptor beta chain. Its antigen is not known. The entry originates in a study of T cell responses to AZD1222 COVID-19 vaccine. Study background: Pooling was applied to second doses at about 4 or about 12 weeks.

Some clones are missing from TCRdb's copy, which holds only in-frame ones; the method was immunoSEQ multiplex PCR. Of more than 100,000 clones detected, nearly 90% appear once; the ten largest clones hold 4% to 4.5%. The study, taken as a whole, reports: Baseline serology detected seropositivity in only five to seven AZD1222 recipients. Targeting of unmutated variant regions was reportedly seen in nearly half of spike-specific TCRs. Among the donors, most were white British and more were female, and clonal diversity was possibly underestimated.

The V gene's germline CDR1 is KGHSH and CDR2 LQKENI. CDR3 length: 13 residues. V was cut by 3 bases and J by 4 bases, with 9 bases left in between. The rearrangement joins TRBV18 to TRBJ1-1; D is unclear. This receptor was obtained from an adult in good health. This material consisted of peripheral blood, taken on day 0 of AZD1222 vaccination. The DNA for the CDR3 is TGTGCCAGCTCACCGGACGAGAGCACTGAAGCTTTCTTT. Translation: CASSPDESTEAFF.